The subject of this entry is one T cell receptor beta chain. The antigen it recognizes is unknown. Per-nucleotide qualities are absent, and no much larger clonotype sits a single base away. This entry is derived from a study of cytomegalovirus exposure and HLA in healthy donors (TCRdb year 2017). With regard to the full study: An earlier analysis of approximately 640 of the donors reported about 250 Gb of sequence data and 117 million unique TCR beta sequences from about 180 million T cells. The T cell repertoires of 670 or so subjects were profiled by immunosequencing and related to cytomegalovirus serostatus. Rather than using new phenotypic data, the later analysis identified candidate immune exposures from TCR beta sequences and from how often those sequences occurred across donors. The study was designed to test whether signatures of past pathogen exposure could be identified by cataloging public T cell receptors. All discovery cohort repertoires had been generated using a single sequencing platform. Roughly 310 gigabases of sequencing data and tens of millions of unique TCR sequences were included in an early release covering about 600 HLA-typed donors. A later analysis re-analyzed previously published TCR beta repertoires from 650 to 800 donors and added high-resolution HLA genotyping to study TCR occurrence patterns. Five DR-DQ haplotypes were handled as single units for association and clustering, since linkage in the cohort was strong. Donor age, sex, ethnicity and CMV serostatus were compiled together with the repertoire data. Typing coverage differed by locus: A, B, C, DRB1 and DQB1 were typed in about 620-640 donors, DQA1 in approximately 520, DPA1 in over 600, and DPB1 in roughly 450. Genome-wide SNP genotypes for about 65% of the roughly 670 donors were used in a later genetic analysis, which treated that subset as a discovery cohort. Of the 398 genotyped donors, 80% to 90% were placed in the genetic ancestry cluster associated with self-reported Caucasian donors. High-throughput TCR immunosequencing, statistical association of individual TCRs with disease status, and machine learning were combined to predict cytomegalovirus infection status. Besides the first cohort of roughly 700 subjects, a separate validation cohort made up of some 110 different subjects was used. Both class I and class II loci were covered by HLA typing, at four-digit resolution. In an earlier analysis of roughly 600 of the donors, high-throughput TCR beta sequencing was used to judge whether each TCR beta V gene segment behaved as functional or pseudogenic. On average, roughly 200,000 unique TCR beta nucleotide sequences were sequenced per donor among roughly 430 genotyped donors of the cohort, with roughly 19% of those sequences being non-productive. Points the paper makes about the study in general: Compared with the approximately 710-donor mean, donors in an Asian-associated ancestry cluster had fewer N-insertions in productive TCRs, according to a later genetic analysis. The cohort was sequenced for TCR beta chains only, and without alpha or paired-chain data the features that could be detected were limited. In vitro tests confirmed that a few of the cytomegalovirus-associated TCR beta chains recognize cytomegalovirus antigens. A further reported finding was that TCR beta sequences accurately predicted the HLA-A and HLA-B alleles for most subjects in the first cohort. Assigning TCR associations to individual alleles was difficult when HLA alleles, especially DR and DQ, strongly co-occurred. Most TCR sequences were observed very rarely across donors, whereas some public TCRs were present in many individuals. Because the 87-base-pair reads could not distinguish some IMGT-functional V segments, including TRBV6-2 and TRBV6-3, those segments were excluded. The study gave a list of 150 to 200 TCR beta chains associated with cytomegalovirus. Because counts were too low, roughly 16 rarely observed V segments, including chromosome 9 orphons, were excluded from the earlier analysis of several hundred of the donors. In a later analysis, over 15,000 TCR beta sequences were associated with specific HLA alleles at a false discovery rate of 0.05. According to a later analysis, most CMV-associated TCR beta chains appeared to be HLA-restricted, and the HLA associations seemed to be driven largely by CMV exposure. Broadly in line with IMGT annotations, most TCR beta V segments showed up in productive rearrangements about 90% or about 30% of the time in an earlier analysis of several hundred of the donors. Sequencing depth was assumed to be roughly uniform across donors in the presence/absence analyses, though that assumption may not hold. In both the original and validation cohorts, the classifier was reported to diagnose cytomegalovirus status with high specificity and sensitivity. The authors suggested that the approach could potentially be extended to other disease states and immunological phenotypes. In a later analysis, TCR association rates were found to vary across HLA loci, with the most associated TCRs seen for DRB1 alleles and the fewest for HLA-C alleles. A later genetic analysis associated a missense DCLRE1C variant with V-gene and J-gene trimming of TCR beta chains, and an independent cohort replicated the association. Several of the top co-occurrence clusters appeared to be linked to parvovirus B19, influenza, CMV and Epstein-Barr virus, according to a later analysis. Immune exposure information for the cohort was limited to CMV serostatus. In a later analysis, HLA-associated TCR beta chains showed more clonal expansion and lower generation probabilities than non-associated chains that were equally common. Linkage disequilibrium might explain the correlated functional status among segregating V segments, but an unknown experimental factor could not be ruled out. A cluster of highly shared sequence variants was judged likely to be a technical artifact of the sequencing pipeline. Because some donors lacked HLA typing at each locus, the association tests relied only on the typed subset.

From its cysteine to its phenylalanine, the CDR3 spans 13 amino acids. Only the CDR3 part of the read is kept: 39 bases, read in frame from the first base. The cohort comprised some 700 healthy bone marrow donors. All cohort members were sampled while nominally healthy, although unrecorded immune exposures were likely present. The donor tested CMV seronegative, placing the donor among the roughly 340 seronegative members of the cohort. Every donor gave a peripheral blood sample, and the peripheral blood mononuclear cells from that sample were used for TCR beta sequencing. The Qiagen DNeasy Blood Extraction Kit was used to extract genomic DNA from the blood cell samples. Receptor libraries were prepared by the immunoSEQ multiplex PCR assay. For the multiplex PCR, a mixture combining 60 forward primers for TCR Vbeta segments and 13 reverse primers for TCR Jbeta segments was used. The CDR3 region of rearranged TCR beta genes was amplified from genomic DNA by a multiplex PCR assay. The amplified TCR beta libraries were sequenced on the Illumina HiSeq System as 87-base-pair reads. Per the original workflow: A later analysis tallied around 87 million unique TCR beta chains across the 666 repertoires, and approximately 12 million of those chains were shared by two or more donors. Raw reads were error-corrected and collapsed into unique sequences with a nearest-neighbor algorithm that merged closely related sequences to remove PCR and sequencing errors. Alignment of CDR3 sequences to IMGT reference sequences was used to assign V, D and J gene segments. For a sequence to be retained, a match of at least six nucleotides to both a V gene segment and a J gene segment was required. A rearrangement counted as productive if the CDR3 had no stop codons and remained in frame with V and J, and every other rearrangement counted as non-productive. CDR3 was defined by IMGT convention, running from the second conserved V-encoded cysteine to the conserved J-encoded phenylalanine. The earlier analysis of about 570 of the donors excluded any sequence lacking an unambiguous match to a single V gene segment. In an earlier analysis of approximately 610 of the donors, V segments were called functional above 56.7% productive rearrangements and were called segregating when the between-donor standard deviation exceeded 5%. A statistical classification framework was developed to diagnose cytomegalovirus status using the catalog of TCR beta chain sequences. In a later analysis, TCR nucleotide sequences were compared against IMGT/GENE-DB human TR gene sequences so that V and J genes could be assigned. A later analysis assigned CDR3 sequences and most-parsimonious VDJ recombination scenarios with the TCRdist pipeline. In a later analysis, every TCR beta chain was defined by the combination of its CDR3 amino acid sequence and its V-gene family, and reads without a unique V-gene family were dropped. A later analysis removed 500 to 600 highly shared, low-generation-probability nucleotide sequences to deal with suspected cross-contamination and a sequencing artifact. In a later analysis, a clonal expansion index for each public chain was calculated from normalized within-repertoire ranks of inferred template counts. A later analysis computed generation probabilities with a VDJ recombination model fitted to out-of-frame rearrangements, and checked the results against IGoR. A later analysis scored TCR-TCR, TCR-HLA and TCR-CMV co-occurrence with hypergeometric tests, applying a repertoire-size bias correction to TCR pairs. To estimate false discovery rates, a later analysis permuted the HLA or CMV assignments 20 times. In a later analysis, co-occurring TCRs were grouped using DBSCAN, and TCRdist sequence similarity was added for clustering within HLA-allele-positive subsets. Co-occurrence clustering excluded repertoires with fewer than 30,000 or more than 120,000 public chains, plus five with anomalous nucleotide sharing. TCRdb took this table from immuneACCESS and kept in-frame rearrangements with V and J called. Such tables lack part of the clones; where checked against another copy, unresolved V genes explain under half of the gap, and the rest is unexplained. Clone size and V and J calls were adopted from that table, with D and trimming inferred from the DNA. The sample yields approximately 150,000 clones; approximately 76% were counted once. The ten largest account for 1.3% to 1.5% of the sample.

This chain is built from TRBV21-1 and TRBJ1-1; the table's D call of TRBD1 was not tested on the DNA. TRBV21-1 is reported as a pseudogene. The material sequenced was PBMCs. The TCR was taken from a man in his 60s in good health and CMV-seronegative. The base sequence is TGTGCCATCACGGATACAGGGGACACTGAAGCTTTCTTT. This yields the protein CAITDTGDTEAFF.